A selection of T cell receptor beta chains follows, all from one sample in a study of tumor and adjacent non-tumor tissue in lung cancer. TCRdb fed the multiplex PCR reads into MiXCR, producing one record per CDR3 protein. Counted here are about 200,000 distinct CDR3 sequences, 71% occurring once; the ten biggest clones make up approximately 25%. Sequencing input: lung tumor tissue. Receptor source: a man aged 60 to 75 with non-small cell lung cancer. Each CDR3 is given with its conserved first and last residue. D genes are given only for firm matches. Not all rows give a size; the values are once, few, many and, for expanded clones, a class.

D: -
V: TRBV4-3
J: TRBJ2-5
size: many
CDR3: CASSQDRMGGYGTQYF
DNA: TGCGCCAGCAGCCAAGATCGTATGGGGGGCTACGGGACCCAGTACTTC

D: TRBD1
V: TRBV12-3/TRBV12-4
J: TRBJ1-1
size: -
CDR3: CASNDWDRVNTDAFF
DNA: TGTGCCAGCAATGACTGGGACAGGGTGAACACTGACGCTTTCTTT

D: -
V: TRBV6-5
J: TRBJ2-5
size: few
CDR3: CASSDTGAAGAHYF
DNA: TGTGCCAGCAGTGATACCGGGGCCGCTGGGGCCCACTACTTC

D: -
V: TRBV11-2
J: TRBJ2-2
size: few
CDR3: CASSLDRGELFF
DNA: TGTGCCAGCAGCTTAGACCGGGGGGAGCTGTTTTTT

D: TRBD1
V: TRBV28
J: TRBJ1-5
size: -
CDR3: CASSPAGGQGTNHPQHF
DNA: TGTGCCAGCAGCCCGGCGGGGGGACAGGGCACTAATCATCCCCAGCATTTT

D: -
V: TRBV6-2/TRBV6-3
J: TRBJ2-1
size: -
CDR3: CASSPTSRIYEQFF
DNA: TGTGCCAGCAGTCCAACTAGCAGAATCTATGAGCAGTTCTTC

D: -
V: TRBV6-4
J: TRBJ2-3
size: -
CDR3: CASSEAPRNTQYF
DNA: TGTGCCAGCAGTGAGGCCCCCAGAAATACGCAGTATTTT

D: -
V: TRBV6-1
J: TRBJ1-4
size: -
CDR3: CASNEFTSFGASATNEKLFF
DNA: TGTGCCAGCAATGAATTTACTTCTTTCGGGGCCTCGGCAACTAATGAAAAATTGTTTTTT

D: -
V: TRBV11-2
J: TRBJ1-1
size: -
CDR3: CARSSVENTEAFF
DNA: TGTGCCAGGAGCTCAGTTGAGAACACTGAAGCTTTCTTT

D: TRBD1
V: TRBV20-1
J: TRBJ1-3
size: -
CDR3: CSDRQGTGNTIYF
DNA: TGCAGTGATAGACAGGGTACTGGAAACACCATATATTTT

D: -
V: TRBV12-3/TRBV12-4
J: TRBJ2-2
size: -
CDR3: CASSLRAWPRTGELFF
DNA: TGTGCCAGTAGTTTAAGGGCATGGCCTAGAACCGGGGAGCTGTTTTTT

D: -
V: TRBV4-3
J: TRBJ2-2
size: many
CDR3: CASSQVGARVTGELFF
DNA: TGCGCCAGCAGCCAAGTCGGGGCGCGGGTCACCGGGGAGCTGTTTTTT

D: -
V: TRBV11-3
J: TRBJ2-4
size: -
CDR3: CASRTAGTDIQYF
DNA: TGTGCCAGCAGGACCGCGGGGACAGACATTCAGTACTTC

D: -
V: TRBV20-1
J: TRBJ2-5
size: few
CDR3: CSARDQWEETQYF
DNA: TGCAGTGCTAGAGATCAGTGGGAAGAGACCCAGTACTTC

D: -
V: TRBV6-1
J: TRBJ2-7
size: -
CDR3: CASTTWDSKTYEQYF
DNA: TGTGCCAGCACCACCTGGGACTCGAAAACCTACGAGCAGTATTTC

D: TRBD1
V: TRBV20-1
J: TRBJ2-7
size: -
CDR3: CSASGRGQGGNEQYF
DNA: TGTAGTGCTAGTGGCCGAGGACAGGGGGGAAACGAGCAGTACTTC

D: TRBD2
V: TRBV4-1
J: TRBJ2-1
size: -
CDR3: CASSQDLDMTSREGMKQFF
DNA: TGCGCCAGCAGCCAAGACTTGGATATGACTAGCAGGGAAGGGATGAAGCAGTTCTTC

D: -
V: TRBV20-1
J: TRBJ1-2
size: -
CDR3: CSLRREAQGYTF
DNA: TGCAGTCTCCGACGAGAGGCACAGGGCTACACCTTC

D: -
V: TRBV11-2
J: TRBJ2-7
size: -
CDR3: CASSLEVRVSYEQYF
DNA: TGTGCCAGCAGCTTAGAAGTAAGGGTAAGCTACGAGCAGTACTTC

D: -
V: TRBV6-6
J: TRBJ2-7
size: -
CDR3: CASRTTRDGYEQYF
DNA: TGTGCCAGCAGAACTACAAGGGACGGCTACGAGCAGTACTTC

D: TRBD1
V: TRBV6-5
J: TRBJ2-6
size: -
CDR3: CASSFGTGGSGTNVLTF
DNA: TGTGCTAGCAGTTTCGGGACAGGGGGCTCTGGAACCAACGTCCTGACTTTC

D: -
V: TRBV5-4
J: TRBJ2-2
size: once
CDR3: CASSWDTGELFF
DNA: TGTGCCAGCAGCTGGGACACCGGGGAGCTGTTTTTT

D: -
V: TRBV11-3
J: TRBJ2-7
size: once
CDR3: CASSVRGSYEQYF
DNA: TGTGCGAGCAGCGTCAGGGGCTCCTACGAGCAGTATTTC

D: -
V: TRBV6-2/TRBV6-3
J: TRBJ2-3
size: once
CDR3: CASSPRLDGDMQYF
DNA: TGTGCCAGCAGTCCTCGACTAGATGGAGATATGCAGTATTTT

D: -
V: TRBV7-8
J: TRBJ1-2
size: -
CDR3: CASGLVEGSRTTTNYGYTF
DNA: TGTGCCAGCGGCTTAGTAGAGGGGTCGAGGACAACAACTAACTATGGCTACACCTTC

D: -
V: TRBV10-2
J: TRBJ1-2
size: -
CDR3: CASSGGLSDSSRYSYTF
DNA: TGCGCCAGCAGTGGAGGTTTGTCGGACAGCTCGCGCTATAGTTACACCTTC

D: -
V: TRBV20-1
J: TRBJ2-1
size: few
CDR3: CTVFFNEQFF
DNA: TGCACTGTTTTTTTTAATGAGCAGTTCTTC

D: TRBD1
V: TRBV6-6
J: TRBJ2-2
size: many
CDR3: CASSPRDRGPNTGELFF
DNA: TGTGCCAGCAGTCCCCGGGACAGGGGGCCCAACACCGGGGAGCTGTTTTTT